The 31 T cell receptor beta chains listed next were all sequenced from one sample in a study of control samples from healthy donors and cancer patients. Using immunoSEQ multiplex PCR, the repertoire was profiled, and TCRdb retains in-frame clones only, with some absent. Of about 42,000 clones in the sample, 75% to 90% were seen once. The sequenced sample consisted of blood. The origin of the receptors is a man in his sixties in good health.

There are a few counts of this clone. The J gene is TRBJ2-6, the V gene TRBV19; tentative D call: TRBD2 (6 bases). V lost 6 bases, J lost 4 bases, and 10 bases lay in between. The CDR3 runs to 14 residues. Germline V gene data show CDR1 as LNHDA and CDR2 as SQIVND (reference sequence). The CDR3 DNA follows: TGTGCCAGTAGCTGGAGGGACGGGGCCAACGTCCTGACTTTC. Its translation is CASSWRDGANVLTF.

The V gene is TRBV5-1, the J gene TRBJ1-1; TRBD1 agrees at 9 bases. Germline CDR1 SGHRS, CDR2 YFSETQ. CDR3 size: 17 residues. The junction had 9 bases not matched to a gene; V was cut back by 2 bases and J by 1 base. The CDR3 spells CASSFAAGQGTNTEAFF. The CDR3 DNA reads TGCGCCAGCAGCTTCGCTGCGGGACAGGGAACGAACACTGAAGCTTTCTTT.

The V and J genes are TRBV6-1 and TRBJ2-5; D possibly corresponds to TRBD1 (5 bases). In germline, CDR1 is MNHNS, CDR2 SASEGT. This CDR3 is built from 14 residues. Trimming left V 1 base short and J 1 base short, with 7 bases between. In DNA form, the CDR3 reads TGTGCCAGCAGTGAAGGGGGCGCCCAAGAGACCCAGTACTTC. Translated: CASSEGGAQETQYF.

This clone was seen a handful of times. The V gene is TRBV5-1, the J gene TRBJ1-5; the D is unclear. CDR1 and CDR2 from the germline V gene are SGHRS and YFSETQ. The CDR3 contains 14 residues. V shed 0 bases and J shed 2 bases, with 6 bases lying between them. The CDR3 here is CASSLGPGNQPQHF. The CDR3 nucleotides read TGCGCCAGCAGCTTGGGACCAGGCAATCAGCCCCAGCATTTT.

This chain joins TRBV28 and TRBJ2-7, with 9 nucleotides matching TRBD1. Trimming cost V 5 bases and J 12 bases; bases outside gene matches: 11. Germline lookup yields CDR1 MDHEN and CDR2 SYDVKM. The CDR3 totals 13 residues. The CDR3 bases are TGTGCCAGCAGTCCCCCTCACAGGGGGCAAGTGTACTTC. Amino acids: CASSPPHRGQVYF.

CDR3 amino acids: CASSPSGGRDTQYF. Written as DNA, the CDR3 is TGTGCCAGCAGCCCGAGCGGGGGGCGAGATACGCAGTATTTT. The V and J genes are TRBV6-5 and TRBJ2-3; 9 bases fit TRBD2. Germline V lookup: CDR1 MNHEY, CDR2 SVGAGI. The CDR3 length is 14 residues. Trimming cost V 6 bases and J 5 bases; bases outside gene matches: 6.

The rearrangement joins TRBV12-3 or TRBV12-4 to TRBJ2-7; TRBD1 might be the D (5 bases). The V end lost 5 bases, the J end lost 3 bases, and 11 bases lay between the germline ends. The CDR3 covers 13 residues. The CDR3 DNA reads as TGTGCCAGCAGTCATAACAGGAACTACGAGCAGTACTTC. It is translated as CASSHNRNYEQYF.

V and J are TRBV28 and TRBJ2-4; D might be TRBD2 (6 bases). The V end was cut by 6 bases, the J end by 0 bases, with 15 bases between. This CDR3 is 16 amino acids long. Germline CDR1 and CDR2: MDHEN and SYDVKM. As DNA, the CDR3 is TGTGCCAGCAGCCCTGGAGGGATTCAAGCCAAAAACATTCAGTACTTC. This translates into CASSPGGIQAKNIQYF.

The CDR3 sequence is CASSVSSGSVQYF. CDR3 DNA: TGTGCCAGCAGCGTTTCTAGCGGGAGCGTGCAGTACTTC. This rearrangement joins TRBV7-3 to TRBJ2-7, with 10 bases identical to TRBD2. The germline CDR1 and CDR2 sequences are SGHTA and FQGTGA. This CDR3 comprises 13 residues. J gave up 9 bases and V 5 bases, and 7 bases lay outside the gene matches.

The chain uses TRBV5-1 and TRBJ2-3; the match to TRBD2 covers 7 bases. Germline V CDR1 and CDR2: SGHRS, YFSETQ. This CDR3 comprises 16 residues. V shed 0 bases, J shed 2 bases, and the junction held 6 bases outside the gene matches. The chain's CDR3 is CASSLEASGNTDTQYF. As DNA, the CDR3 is TGCGCCAGCAGCTTGGAAGCTAGCGGAAACACAGATACGCAGTATTTT.

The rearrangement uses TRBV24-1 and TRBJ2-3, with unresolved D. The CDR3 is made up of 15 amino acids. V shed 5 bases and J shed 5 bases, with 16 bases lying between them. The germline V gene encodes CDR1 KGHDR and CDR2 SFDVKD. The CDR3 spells CATSGDLRTGDTQYF. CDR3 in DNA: TGTGCCACCAGTGGGGATTTACGGACCGGAGATACGCAGTATTTT.

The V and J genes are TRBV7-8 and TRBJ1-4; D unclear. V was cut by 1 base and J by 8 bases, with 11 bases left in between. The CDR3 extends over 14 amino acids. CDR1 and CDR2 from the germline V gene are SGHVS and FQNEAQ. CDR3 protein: CASSLDLLGEKLFF. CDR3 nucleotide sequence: TGTGCCAGCAGCTTAGATTTATTGGGGGAAAAACTGTTTTTT.

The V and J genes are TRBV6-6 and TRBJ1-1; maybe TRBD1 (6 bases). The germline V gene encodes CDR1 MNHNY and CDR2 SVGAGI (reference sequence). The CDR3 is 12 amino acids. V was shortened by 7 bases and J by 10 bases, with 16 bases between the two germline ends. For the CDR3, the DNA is TGTGCCAGCACCTCTCCACAGGGCCGAGCTTTCTTT. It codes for CASTSPQGRAFF.

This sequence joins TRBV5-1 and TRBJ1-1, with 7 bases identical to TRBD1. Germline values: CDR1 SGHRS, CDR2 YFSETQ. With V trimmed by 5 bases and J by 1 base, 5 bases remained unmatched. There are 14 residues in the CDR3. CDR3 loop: CASRTTGTNTEAFF. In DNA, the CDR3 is TGCGCCAGCAGGACGACAGGGACGAACACTGAAGCTTTCTTT.

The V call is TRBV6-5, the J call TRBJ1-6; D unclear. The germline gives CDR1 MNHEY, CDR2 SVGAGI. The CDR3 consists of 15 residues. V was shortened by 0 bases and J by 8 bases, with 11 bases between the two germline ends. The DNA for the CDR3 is TGTGCCAGCAGTTACTCGGGCAGGTGGGATTCACCCCTCCACTTT. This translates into CASSYSGRWDSPLHF.

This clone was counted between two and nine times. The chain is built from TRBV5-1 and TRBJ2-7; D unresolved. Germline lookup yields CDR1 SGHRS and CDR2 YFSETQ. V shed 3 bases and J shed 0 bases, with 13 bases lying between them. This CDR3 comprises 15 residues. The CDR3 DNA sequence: TGCGCCAGCAGCTCCGGAATCTCTAGCTCCTACGAGCAGTACTTC. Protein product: CASSSGISSSYEQYF.

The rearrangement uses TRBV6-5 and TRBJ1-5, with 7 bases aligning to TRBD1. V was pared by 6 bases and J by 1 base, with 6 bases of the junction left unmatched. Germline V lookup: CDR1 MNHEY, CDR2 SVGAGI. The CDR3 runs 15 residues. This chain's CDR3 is CASREGQISNQPQHF. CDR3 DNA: TGTGCCAGCAGGGAGGGACAGATAAGCAATCAGCCCCAGCATTTT.

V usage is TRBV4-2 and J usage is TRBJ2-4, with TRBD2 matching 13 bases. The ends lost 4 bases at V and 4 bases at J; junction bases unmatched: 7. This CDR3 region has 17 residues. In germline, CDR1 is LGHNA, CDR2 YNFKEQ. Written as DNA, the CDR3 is TGTGCCAGCAGCCCCGAGACTAGCGGGAGGAGTAAAAACATTCAGTACTTC. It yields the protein CASSPETSGRSKNIQYF.

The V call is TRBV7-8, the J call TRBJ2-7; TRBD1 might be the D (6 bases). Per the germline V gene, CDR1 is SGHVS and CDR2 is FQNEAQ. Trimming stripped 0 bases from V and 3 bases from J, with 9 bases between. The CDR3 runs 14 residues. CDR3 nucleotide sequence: TGTGCCAGCAGCTTAGCCGGACAGCTCTACGAGCAGTACTTC. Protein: CASSLAGQLYEQYF.

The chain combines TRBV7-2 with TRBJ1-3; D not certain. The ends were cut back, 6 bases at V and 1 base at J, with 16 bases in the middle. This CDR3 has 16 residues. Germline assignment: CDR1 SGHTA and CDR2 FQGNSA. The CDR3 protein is CASSEFGFFSGNTIYF. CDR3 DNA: TGTGCCAGCAGTGAATTCGGGTTCTTTTCTGGAAACACCATATATTTT.

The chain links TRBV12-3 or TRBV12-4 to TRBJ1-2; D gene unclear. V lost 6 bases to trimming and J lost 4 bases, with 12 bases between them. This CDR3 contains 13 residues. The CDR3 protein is CASSPGSVYGYTF. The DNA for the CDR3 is TGTGCCAGCAGCCCAGGTTCCGTCTATGGCTACACCTTC.

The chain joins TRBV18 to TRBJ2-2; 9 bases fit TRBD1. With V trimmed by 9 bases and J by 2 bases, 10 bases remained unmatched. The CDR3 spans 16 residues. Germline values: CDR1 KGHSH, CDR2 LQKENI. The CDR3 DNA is TGTGCCAGTTCGACCGGACAGGGGAGAAACACCGGGGAGCTGTTTTTT. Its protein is CASSTGQGRNTGELFF.

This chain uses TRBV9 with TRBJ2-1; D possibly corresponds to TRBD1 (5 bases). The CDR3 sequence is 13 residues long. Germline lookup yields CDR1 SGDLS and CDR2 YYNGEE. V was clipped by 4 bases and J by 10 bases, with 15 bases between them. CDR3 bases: TGTGCCAGCAGCCCACCCTGGTGGGGCGAGCAGTTCTTC. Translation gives CASSPPWWGEQFF.

The CDR3 sequence is CSVGGGRETQYF. Here the CDR3 DNA reads TGCAGCGTTGGAGGAGGTCGTGAGACCCAGTACTTC. The V call is TRBV29-1, the J call TRBJ2-5, with D maybe TRBD2 (5 bases). V shed 4 bases and J shed 5 bases, with 11 bases lying between them. CDR1 and CDR2 from the germline V gene are SQVTM and ANQGSEA. The CDR3 is 12 residues long.

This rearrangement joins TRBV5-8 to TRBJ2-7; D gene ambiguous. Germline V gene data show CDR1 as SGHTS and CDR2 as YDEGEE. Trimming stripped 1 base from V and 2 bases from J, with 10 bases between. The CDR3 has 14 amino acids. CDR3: CASSLQLTTYEQYF. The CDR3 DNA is TGTGCCAGCAGCTTGCAACTTACCACCTACGAGCAGTACTTC.

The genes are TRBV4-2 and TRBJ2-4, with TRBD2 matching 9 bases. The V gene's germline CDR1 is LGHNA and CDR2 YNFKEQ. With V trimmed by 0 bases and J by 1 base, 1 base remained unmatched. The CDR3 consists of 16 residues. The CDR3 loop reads CASSQDSGSAKNIQYF. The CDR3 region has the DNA TGTGCCAGCAGCCAAGATAGCGGGAGCGCCAAAAACATTCAGTACTTC.

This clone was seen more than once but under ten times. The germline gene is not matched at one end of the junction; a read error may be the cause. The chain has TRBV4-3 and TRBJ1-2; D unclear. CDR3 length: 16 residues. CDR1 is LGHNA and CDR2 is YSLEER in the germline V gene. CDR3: CASSRAYSPSNYGYTF. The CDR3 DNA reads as TGCGCCAGCAGCCGGGCATACAGCCCGTCTAATTATGGCTACACCTTC.

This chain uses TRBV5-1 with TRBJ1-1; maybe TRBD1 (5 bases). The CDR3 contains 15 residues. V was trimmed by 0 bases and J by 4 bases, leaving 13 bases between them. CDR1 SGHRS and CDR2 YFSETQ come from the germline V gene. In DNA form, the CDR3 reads TGCGCCAGCAGCTTGGTCGTCACGGGGGGCACTGAAGCTTTCTTT. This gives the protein CASSLVVTGGTEAFF.

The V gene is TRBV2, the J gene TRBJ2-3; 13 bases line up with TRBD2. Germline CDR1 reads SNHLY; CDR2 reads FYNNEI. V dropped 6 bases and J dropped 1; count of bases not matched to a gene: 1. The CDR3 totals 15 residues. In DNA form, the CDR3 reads TGTGCCAGCAGGGGGACTAGCGGGGGCACAGATACGCAGTATTTT. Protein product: CASRGTSGGTDTQYF.

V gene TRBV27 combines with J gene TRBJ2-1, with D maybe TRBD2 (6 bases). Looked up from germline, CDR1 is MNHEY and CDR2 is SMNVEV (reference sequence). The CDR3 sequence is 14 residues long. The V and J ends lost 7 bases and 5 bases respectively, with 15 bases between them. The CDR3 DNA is TGTGCCAGCACTTTCCGAGGAGGGAACAATGAGCAGTTCTTC. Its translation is CASTFRGGNNEQFF.

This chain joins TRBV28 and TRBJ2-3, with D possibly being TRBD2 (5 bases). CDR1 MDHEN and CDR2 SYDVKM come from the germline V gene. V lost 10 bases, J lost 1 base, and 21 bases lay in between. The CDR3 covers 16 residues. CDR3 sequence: CATLRAAALGTDTQYF. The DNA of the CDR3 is TGTGCCACCCTCCGAGCGGCCGCCTTGGGCACAGATACGCAGTATTTT.